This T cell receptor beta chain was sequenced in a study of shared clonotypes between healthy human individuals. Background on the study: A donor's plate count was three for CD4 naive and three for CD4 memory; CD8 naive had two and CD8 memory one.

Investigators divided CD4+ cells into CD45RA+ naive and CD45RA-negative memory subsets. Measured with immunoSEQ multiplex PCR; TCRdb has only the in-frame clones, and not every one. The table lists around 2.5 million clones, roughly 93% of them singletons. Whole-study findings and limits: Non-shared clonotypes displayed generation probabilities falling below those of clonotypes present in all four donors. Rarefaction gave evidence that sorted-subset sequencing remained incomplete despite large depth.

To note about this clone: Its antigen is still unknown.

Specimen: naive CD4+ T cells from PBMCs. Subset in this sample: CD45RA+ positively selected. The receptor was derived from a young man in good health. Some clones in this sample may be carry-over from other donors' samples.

CDR3 in amino acids: CASSLGTDGYEQYF. CDR3 nucleotide sequence: TGCGCCAGCAGCCTCGGGACAGATGGCTACGAGCAGTACTTC. This chain connects TRBV5-1 to TRBJ2-7, with 7 nucleotides matching TRBD1. The ends lost 4 bases at V and 3 bases at J; junction bases unmatched: 7. Germline V gene lookup returns CDR1 SGHRS and CDR2 YFSETQ. This CDR3 contains 14 residues.